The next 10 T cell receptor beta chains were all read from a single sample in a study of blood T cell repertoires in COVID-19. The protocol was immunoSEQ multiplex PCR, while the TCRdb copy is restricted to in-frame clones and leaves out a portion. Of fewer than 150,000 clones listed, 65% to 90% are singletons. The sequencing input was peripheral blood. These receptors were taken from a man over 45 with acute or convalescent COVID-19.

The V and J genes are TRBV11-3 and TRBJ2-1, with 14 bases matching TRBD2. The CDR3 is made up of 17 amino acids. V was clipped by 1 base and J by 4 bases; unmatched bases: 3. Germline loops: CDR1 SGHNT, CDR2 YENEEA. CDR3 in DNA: TGTGCCAGCAGCTTAGTGGGGACTAGCGGGGGTTACAATGAGCAGTTCTTC. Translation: CASSLVGTSGGYNEQFF.

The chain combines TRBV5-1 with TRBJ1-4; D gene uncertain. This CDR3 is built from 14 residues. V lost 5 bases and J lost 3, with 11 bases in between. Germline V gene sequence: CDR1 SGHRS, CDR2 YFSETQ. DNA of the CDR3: TGCGCCAGCAGTCTCGGAGGGTCTAATGAAAAACTGTTTTTT. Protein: CASSLGGSNEKLFF.

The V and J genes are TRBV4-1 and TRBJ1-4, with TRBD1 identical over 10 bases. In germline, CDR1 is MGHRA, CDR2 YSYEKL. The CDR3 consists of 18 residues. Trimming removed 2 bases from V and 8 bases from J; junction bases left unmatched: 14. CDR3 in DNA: TGCGCCAGCAGCCAAAGGCCGGGACAGGGGACCTTTAGGGAAAAACTGTTTTTT. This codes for CASSQRPGQGTFREKLFF.

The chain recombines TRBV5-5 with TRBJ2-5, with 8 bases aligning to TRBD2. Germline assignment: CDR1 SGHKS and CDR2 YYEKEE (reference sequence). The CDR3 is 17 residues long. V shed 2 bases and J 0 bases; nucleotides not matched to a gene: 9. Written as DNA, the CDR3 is TGTGCCAGCAGCTTTTATCCCAGCGGGAGATACCAAGAGACCCAGTACTTC. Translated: CASSFYPSGRYQETQYF.

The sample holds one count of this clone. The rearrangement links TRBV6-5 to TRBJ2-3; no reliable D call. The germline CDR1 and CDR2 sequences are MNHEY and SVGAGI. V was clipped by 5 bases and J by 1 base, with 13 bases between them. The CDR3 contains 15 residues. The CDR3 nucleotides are TGTGCCAGCAGTCCCTCAACTTTTGGCACAGATACGCAGTATTTT. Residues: CASSPSTFGTDTQYF.

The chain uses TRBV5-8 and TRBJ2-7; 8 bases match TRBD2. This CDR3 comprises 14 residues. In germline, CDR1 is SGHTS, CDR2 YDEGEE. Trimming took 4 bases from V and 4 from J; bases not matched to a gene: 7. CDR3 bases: TGTGCCAGCAGCCCACGACTAGCGAAGTACGAGCAGTACTTC. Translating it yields CASSPRLAKYEQYF.

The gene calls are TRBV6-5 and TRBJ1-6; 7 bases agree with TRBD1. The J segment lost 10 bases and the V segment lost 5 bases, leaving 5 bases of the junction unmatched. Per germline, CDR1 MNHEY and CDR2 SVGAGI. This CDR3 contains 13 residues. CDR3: CASSPEQGSPLHF. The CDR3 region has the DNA TGTGCCAGCAGTCCCGAACAGGGGTCACCCCTCCACTTT.

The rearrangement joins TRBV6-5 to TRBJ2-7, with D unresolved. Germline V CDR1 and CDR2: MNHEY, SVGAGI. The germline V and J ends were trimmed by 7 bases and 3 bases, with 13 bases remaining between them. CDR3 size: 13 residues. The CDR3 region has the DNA TGTGCCAGCAATCTTTCCAGCGACTACGAGCAGTACTTC. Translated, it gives CASNLSSDYEQYF.

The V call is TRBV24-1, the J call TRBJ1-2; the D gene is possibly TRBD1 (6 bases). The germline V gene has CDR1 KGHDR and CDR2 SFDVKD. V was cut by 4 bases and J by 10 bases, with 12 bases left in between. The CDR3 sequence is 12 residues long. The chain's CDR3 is CATSDAHRVYTF. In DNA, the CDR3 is TGTGCCACCAGTGACGCTCACAGGGTCTACACCTTC.

In DNA, the CDR3 is TGTGCCAGCAGCCCAGGAAGGACTCTGCACGGCTACACCTTC. This gives the protein CASSPGRTLHGYTF. The genes are TRBV28 and TRBJ1-2; D remains ambiguous. V lost 6 bases and J lost 8, with 19 bases in between. Germline CDR1 reads MDHEN; CDR2 reads SYDVKM. The CDR3 spans 14 residues.